Given below is one T cell receptor beta chain in context. This sample stems from a study of T cell changes during pregnancy in multiple sclerosis. The repertoire was sequenced with immunoSEQ multiplex PCR; TCRdb's copy has only in-frame clones and lacks some. The sample holds approximately 30,000 clones, 80% to 90% seen once. The sample in question was CD8+ T cells from peripheral blood mononuclear cells, obtained in the third trimester of pregnancy. This TCR came from a female donor with multiple sclerosis, enrolled in a pregnancy study.

The CDR3 is CASSLEYGSNYGYTF. The CDR3 DNA sequence: TGCGCCAGCAGCTTGGAGTACGGTTCTAACTATGGCTACACCTTC. V gene TRBV5-1 combines with J gene TRBJ1-2; D is ambiguous. CDR3 length equals 15 residues. V was cut by 0 bases and J by 0 bases, with 9 bases left in between. The germline V gene has CDR1 SGHRS and CDR2 YFSETQ.